These 32 T cell receptor beta chains were all obtained from the same sample, sequenced in a study of T cell responses to AZD1222 COVID-19 vaccine. Some clones are missing from TCRdb's copy, which holds only in-frame ones; the method was immunoSEQ multiplex PCR. The table includes about 120,000 clones, just under 90% detected once. The sequencing here drew on peripheral blood, taken on day 0 of AZD1222 vaccination. Source of these receptors: an adult in good health.

This chain joins TRBV6-5 and TRBJ1-5; weak D call: TRBD1 (6 bases). Germline assignment: CDR1 MNHEY and CDR2 SVGAGI. CDR3 length: 15 amino acids. V dropped 7 bases and J dropped 0 bases, with 13 bases sitting between them. CDR3 sequence: CASTRDTNSNQPQHF. The CDR3 region has the DNA TGTGCCAGCACCCGGGACACCAATAGCAATCAGCCCCAGCATTTT.

The rearrangement joins TRBV10-3 to TRBJ2-2, with D perhaps matching TRBD2 (7 bases). Germline CDR1 and CDR2: ENHRY and SYGVKD. V lost 0 bases and J lost 6, with 11 bases in between. The CDR3 spans 15 residues. CDR3 DNA: TGTGCCATCAGTGAGTCAGGGGGGGAATCCGGGGAGCTGTTTTTT. Amino acid sequence: CAISESGGESGELFF.

The chain joins TRBV12-3 or TRBV12-4 to TRBJ1-1; TRBD1 aligns across 8 bases. There are 13 residues in the CDR3. Trimming cost V 4 bases and J 6 bases; bases outside gene matches: 4. For the CDR3, the DNA is TGTGCCAGCAGTTCGGACAGGGCCTCTGAAGCTTTCTTT. The encoded protein is CASSSDRASEAFF.

V and J are TRBV20-1 and TRBJ2-5, with D perhaps matching TRBD1 or TRBD2 (5 bases each). The CDR3 is made up of 13 amino acids. Trimming removed 3 bases from V and 0 bases from J, with 8 bases in between. Germline CDR1 DFQATT, CDR2 SNEGSKA (reference sequence). CDR3 in amino acids: CSASRGDQETQYF. The CDR3 region has the DNA TGCAGTGCTAGTAGGGGAGACCAAGAGACCCAGTACTTC.

This rearrangement joins TRBV25-1 to TRBJ2-1; 15 positions match TRBD2. V was clipped by 7 bases and J by 7 bases; unmatched bases: 2. CDR1 MGHDK and CDR2 SYGVNS come from the germline V gene. The CDR3 consists of 14 residues. The CDR3 reads CASIGLAGGNEQFF. CDR3 nucleotides: TGTGCCAGCATTGGACTAGCGGGAGGGAATGAGCAGTTCTTC.

Comment on this clone: Other DNA sequences from this sample encode an identical CDR3 as well. CDR3 sequence: CASSPLAGSSYNEQFF. Written as DNA, the CDR3 is TGTGCCAGCAGCCCCCTGGCCGGGAGCTCCTACAATGAGCAGTTCTTC. The chain combines TRBV7-8 with TRBJ2-1, with a weak D call TRBD2 (6 bases). Trimming cost V 5 bases and J 0 bases, with 14 bases left between them. CDR1 SGHVS and CDR2 FQNEAQ come from the germline V gene. This CDR3 contains 16 residues.

The chain combines TRBV9 with TRBJ1-1; D is unresolved. This CDR3 is built from 12 residues. V gave up 0 bases and J gave up 4 bases, with 4 bases separating them. CDR1 and CDR2 from the germline V gene are SGDLS and YYNGEE. In DNA, the CDR3 is TGTGCCAGCAGCGTAGGGGGCACTGAAGCTTTCTTT. Residues: CASSVGGTEAFF.

The chain joins TRBV7-6 to TRBJ1-1; weak D call: TRBD1 (5 bases). The CDR3 is 17 residues long. In germline, CDR1 is SGHVS, CDR2 FNYEAQ. V was shortened by 5 bases and J by 6 bases, with 25 bases between the two germline ends. The CDR3 protein is CASSLLGAGIVWAEAFF. The CDR3 nucleotides are TGTGCCAGCAGCCTCCTAGGGGCAGGGATTGTGTGGGCTGAAGCTTTCTTT.

The CDR3 loop reads CASSPTGGGLEQYF. For the CDR3, the DNA is TGTGCCAGCAGTCCCACAGGGGGAGGGCTCGAGCAGTACTTC. This chain joins TRBV27 and TRBJ2-7; D might be TRBD1 (8 bases). Between the trimmed V and J ends, which lost 5 bases and 6 bases, there was a span of 17 bases. Per the germline V gene, CDR1 is MNHEY and CDR2 is SMNVEV (reference sequence). There are 14 residues in the CDR3.

In this sample, this clone turned up once. Within the sample, other DNA sequences also encode this same CDR3. The chain has TRBV5-6 and TRBJ2-5; possible D gene TRBD2, 6 bases. CDR3 length: 14 residues. In germline, CDR1 is SGHDT, CDR2 YYEEEE. Trimming removed 0 bases at V and 2 bases at J, with 8 bases between. The CDR3 DNA sequence: TGTGCCAGCAGCTTGGGGGCGGGACAAGAGACCCAGTACTTC. Its translation is CASSLGAGQETQYF.

The J gene is TRBJ1-2, the V gene TRBV30; tentatively, D is TRBD1 (6 bases). The V gene's germline CDR1 is GTSNPN and CDR2 SVGIG (reference sequence). V gave up 3 bases and J gave up 11 bases, with 19 bases separating them. The CDR3 is 13 amino acids. CDR3 nucleotides: TGTGCCTGGAGAGATCGTGGGACAATTCTTTACACCTTC. Translated, it gives CAWRDRGTILYTF.

This sequence joins TRBV19 and TRBJ2-7; TRBD1 aligns across 7 bases. CDR3 length: 15 amino acids. V lost 3 bases, J lost 1 base, and 6 bases stayed unmatched. Germline CDR1 LNHDA, CDR2 SQIVND (reference sequence). CDR3 nucleotide sequence: TGTGCCAGTAGTATCTTTCTGGACAGGTCCTACGAGCAGTACTTC. Its protein product is CASSIFLDRSYEQYF.

The chain is built from TRBV6-5 and TRBJ1-2; 9 bases fit TRBD1. The CDR3 runs 13 residues. Germline V gene sequence: CDR1 MNHEY, CDR2 SVGAGI. V shed 6 bases and J 5 bases; nucleotides not matched to a gene: 4. The CDR3 region has the DNA TGTGCCAGCAGGGGAGGGACAGGGTATGGCTACACCTTC. This codes for CASRGGTGYGYTF.

The chain carries TRBV5-1 and TRBJ1-3, with D tentatively TRBD1 (6 bases). The V gene's germline CDR1 is SGHRS and CDR2 YFSETQ. Trimming shortened V by 2 bases and J by 3 bases, and 12 bases separated the two germline ends. The CDR3 is made up of 15 amino acids. The CDR3 spells CASSFTGQIGNTIYF. The CDR3, as DNA: TGCGCCAGCAGCTTTACAGGGCAAATTGGAAACACCATATATTTT.

Details on this clone: One end of the junction varies from germline; a read error may be responsible. The chain joins TRBV24-1 to TRBJ2-5; D uncertain. Germline CDR1 KGHDR, CDR2 SFDVKD. The CDR3 runs 14 residues. The CDR3, as DNA: TGTGCCACCAGTGATTTGGGGCCGCAAGGGACCCAGTACTTC. This gives the protein CATSDLGPQGTQYF.

This clone is a singleton in its sample. This rearrangement joins TRBV14 to TRBJ1-2; D call uncertain. Trimming pared 0 bases from V and 5 bases from J, leaving 16 bases between. CDR1 is SGHDN and CDR2 is FVKESK in the germline V gene. The CDR3 contains 16 residues. The DNA for the CDR3 is TGTGCCAGCAGCCAAGACGTACTACAGAGTACATATGGCTACACCTTC. It specifies CASSQDVLQSTYGYTF. Variable domain in full (rest from reference TRBV14 and TRBJ1-2): EAGVTQFPSHSVIEKGQTVTLRCDPISGHDNLYWYRRVMGKEIKFLLHFVKESKQDESGMPNNRFLAERTGGTYSTLKVQPAELEDSGVYFCASSQDVLQSTYGYTFGSGTRLTVV.

The chain employs TRBV4-1 and TRBJ2-2; perhaps D is TRBD1 or TRBD2 (5 bases each). The germline V gene encodes CDR1 MGHRA and CDR2 YSYEKL. The V end was cut by 5 bases, the J end by 6 bases, with 16 bases between. CDR3 length equals 15 residues. This chain's CDR3 is CASSARGEGAGELFF. As DNA, the CDR3 is TGCGCCAGCAGCGCCAGAGGGGAAGGCGCCGGGGAGCTGTTTTTT.

The chain carries TRBV6-5 and TRBJ2-1, with D possibly being TRBD2 (6 bases). The germline V and J ends were trimmed by 6 bases and 15 bases, with 12 bases remaining between them. The CDR3 covers 10 residues. Germline lookup yields CDR1 MNHEY and CDR2 SVGAGI. The CDR3 reads CASSQAGPFF. CDR3 in DNA: TGTGCCAGCAGCCAGGCGGGACCGTTCTTC.

The CDR3 loop is CASMKAPSSYEQYF. In DNA form, the CDR3 reads TGTGCCAGCATGAAAGCACCGAGCTCCTACGAGCAGTACTTC. The chain couples TRBV27 to TRBJ2-7; D gene uncertain. CDR3 length: 14 residues. CDR1 is MNHEY and CDR2 is SMNVEV in the germline V gene (reference sequence). V lost 7 bases to trimming and J lost 0 bases, with 13 bases between them.

The rearrangement uses TRBV28 and TRBJ1-5; D is ambiguous. This CDR3 comprises 14 residues. Looked up from germline, CDR1 is MDHEN and CDR2 is SYDVKM. V was clipped by 6 bases and J by 5 bases, with 14 bases between them. CDR3 nucleotides: TGTGCCAGCAGACCTGACATCGCCGATCAGCCCCAGCATTTT. Protein: CASRPDIADQPQHF.

This clone came up once. The gene calls are TRBV28 and TRBJ1-2; D not certain. Trimming left V 4 bases short and J 4 bases short, with 7 bases between. The CDR3 covers 12 residues. Germline loops: CDR1 MDHEN, CDR2 SYDVKM. The CDR3 bases are TGTGCCAGCAGTTCGCAACCCTATGGCTACACCTTC. Translating it yields CASSSQPYGYTF.

This chain connects TRBV6-5 to TRBJ1-1; TRBD1 agrees at 9 bases. Germline values: CDR1 MNHEY, CDR2 SVGAGI. This CDR3 has 15 residues. V trimming: 4 bases; J trimming: 3 bases; junction bases outside the gene matches: 6. CDR3 amino acids: CASSSTDRGDTEAFF. The CDR3 DNA follows: TGTGCCAGCAGTTCTACGGACAGGGGTGACACTGAAGCTTTCTTT.

The chain combines TRBV28 with TRBJ1-1; D not resolved. The CDR3 totals 15 residues. V lost 3 bases and J lost 0, with 11 bases in between. Per germline, CDR1 MDHEN and CDR2 SYDVKM. The CDR3 coding sequence is TGTGCCAGCAGTTTTTCCCGACCTATGAACACTGAAGCTTTCTTT. This sequence encodes CASSFSRPMNTEAFF.

V gene TRBV5-4 combines with J gene TRBJ2-3; D is ambiguous. CDR1 and CDR2 (germline): SGHNT, YYREEE (reference sequence). The CDR3 runs 11 residues. The germline V and J ends were trimmed by 5 bases and 3 bases, with 4 bases remaining between them. The CDR3 region has the DNA TGTGCCAGCAGTTTAACAGATACGCAGTATTTT. It yields the protein CASSLTDTQYF.

V and J are TRBV5-1 and TRBJ1-4, with 10 bases that match TRBD1. CDR1 is SGHRS and CDR2 is YFSETQ in the germline V gene. CDR3 length equals 16 residues. Unmatched junction bases numbered 9, after V lost 4 bases and J lost 6 bases. CDR3 sequence: CASSMKGQGRDEKLFF. The DNA of the CDR3 is TGCGCCAGCAGCATGAAGGGACAGGGGAGGGATGAAAAACTGTTTTTT.

This CDR3 is CASSSHESNYGYTF. CDR3 bases: TGTGCCAGCAGTTCCCATGAGAGTAACTATGGCTACACCTTC. The chain joins TRBV6-5 to TRBJ1-2; no reliable D call. The germline V gene has CDR1 MNHEY and CDR2 SVGAGI. Deletions cut 4 bases from V and 1 base from J, with 10 bases between. This CDR3 has 14 amino acids.

V gene TRBV5-8 combines with J gene TRBJ1-5, with D tentatively TRBD1 (6 bases). Trimming shortened V by 5 bases and J by 1 base, and 13 bases separated the two germline ends. This CDR3 has 15 amino acids. The germline CDR1 and CDR2 sequences are SGHTS and YDEGEE. The CDR3 sequence is CASRFGGQSNQPQHF. Written as DNA, the CDR3 is TGTGCCAGCAGGTTTGGGGGGCAGAGCAATCAGCCCCAGCATTTT.

Comments on this clone: Within the sample, other DNA sequences also encode this same CDR3. V and J are TRBV2 and TRBJ1-5; 7 nucleotides match TRBD1. V lost 6 bases to trimming and J lost 7 bases; unmatched junction nucleotides: 6. The germline V gene has CDR1 SNHLY and CDR2 FYNNEI. The CDR3 runs to 13 residues. CDR3 bases: TGTGCCAGCAGACGACAGGGAAACCAGCCCCAGCATTTT. Its translation: CASRRQGNQPQHF.

This chain connects TRBV6-5 to TRBJ2-2; no clear D gene. V was trimmed by 2 bases and J by 4 bases, leaving 11 bases between them. This CDR3 contains 15 residues. CDR1 is MNHEY and CDR2 is SVGAGI in the germline V gene. The CDR3 loop is CASSYVSSGTGELFF. CDR3 nucleotides: TGTGCCAGCAGTTACGTTAGCTCGGGCACCGGGGAGCTGTTTTTT.

The chain joins TRBV2 to TRBJ1-5; a possible D gene is TRBD1 (5 bases). Trimming shortened V by 11 bases and J by 3 bases, and 14 bases separated the two germline ends. Per germline, CDR1 SNHLY and CDR2 FYNNEI. The CDR3 spans 13 residues. The CDR3 DNA reads as TGTGCCGCCGGGGACTTAGTCAATCAGCCCCAGCATTTT. Protein: CAAGDLVNQPQHF.

The chain couples TRBV6-2 or TRBV6-3 to TRBJ2-3; D is uncertain. V was cut by 4 bases and J by 5 bases, with 22 bases left in between. Germline V gene data show CDR1 as MNHEY and CDR2 as SVGEGT. The CDR3 spans 17 residues. This CDR3 is CASSSPPELLPGDTQYF. CDR3 coding DNA: TGTGCCAGCAGTTCCCCTCCCGAGCTGCTTCCTGGAGATACGCAGTATTTT.

This clone was counted once. This chain links TRBV5-1 with TRBJ1-4; a possible D gene is TRBD1 (5 bases). V lost 4 bases and J lost 4, with 17 bases in between. CDR1 and CDR2 (germline): SGHRS, YFSETQ. The CDR3 is made up of 16 amino acids. CDR3 protein: CASSEGTAMLNEKLFF. Here the CDR3 DNA reads TGCGCCAGCAGCGAAGGGACGGCCATGCTTAATGAAAAACTGTTTTTT. The full variable domain, with the rest looked up from reference TRBV5-1 and TRBJ1-4, is KAGVTQTPRYLIKTRGQQVTLSCSPISGHRSVSWYQQTPGQGLQFLFEYFSETQRNKGNFPGRFSGRQFSNSRSEMNVSTLELGDSALYLCASSEGTAMLNEKLFFGSGTQLSVL.